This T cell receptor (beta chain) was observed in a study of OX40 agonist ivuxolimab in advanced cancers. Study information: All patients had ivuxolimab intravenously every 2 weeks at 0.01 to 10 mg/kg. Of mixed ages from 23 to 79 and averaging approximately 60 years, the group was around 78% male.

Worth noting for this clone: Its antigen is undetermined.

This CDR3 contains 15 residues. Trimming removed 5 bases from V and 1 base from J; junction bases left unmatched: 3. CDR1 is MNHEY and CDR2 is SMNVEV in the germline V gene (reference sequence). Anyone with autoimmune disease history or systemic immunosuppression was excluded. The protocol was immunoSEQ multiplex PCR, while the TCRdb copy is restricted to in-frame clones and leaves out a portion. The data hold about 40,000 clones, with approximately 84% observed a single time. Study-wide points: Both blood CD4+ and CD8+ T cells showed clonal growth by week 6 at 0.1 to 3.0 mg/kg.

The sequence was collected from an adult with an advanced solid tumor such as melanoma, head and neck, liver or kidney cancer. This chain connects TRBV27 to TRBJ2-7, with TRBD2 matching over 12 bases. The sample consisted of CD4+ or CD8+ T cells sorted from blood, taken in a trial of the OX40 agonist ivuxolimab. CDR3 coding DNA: TGTGCCAGCAGTGTACTAGCGGGGGGTTCCTACGAGCAGTACTTC. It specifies CASSVLAGGSYEQYF.